These 5 T cell receptor beta chains originate from one sample sequenced in a study of T-cell reconstitution after alpha-beta-depleted transplantation in children (dated by TCRdb to about 2016). Libraries were built with PCR. The listed sequencing device is Illumina HiSeq 2500. Molecular barcoding was employed in the preparation of TCR libraries, with unique molecular identifiers being used to normalize TCRbeta repertoire quantification. Starting from the raw public reads, TCRdb applied fastp trimming at Q25, assembled clones with MiXCR and retained in-frame beta chains. One record per CDR3 amino acid sequence lists the most common genes and DNA. A total of approximately 500,000 distinct CDR3 sequences appear in this sample, 8% to 11% of them only once. The biggest ten clones account for about 2% of the sample. Per the publication, the treatment or condition label means: allogeneic hematopoietic cell transplantation with graft depleted of TCRalphabeta T cells and CD19 B cells.

This specimen consisted of PBMCs, obtained before TCRalphabeta/CD19-depleted stem cell transplant. The receptors were sampled from a child aged 2 to 15 with inherited bone marrow failure, due to receive a stem cell transplant.

This clonotype was counted at least ten times. The chain links TRBV10-3 to TRBJ2-2, with D possibly TRBD1 on 5 matching bases. This CDR3 has 12 residues. V lost 11 bases, J lost 1 base, and 8 bases lay in between. Germline V gene data show CDR1 as ENHRY and CDR2 as SYGVKD. CDR3 DNA sequence: TGTGCCTCCCAGGGGAACACCGGGGAGCTGTTTTTT. Translation gives CASQGNTGELFF.

The CDR3 region has the DNA TGCAGTGCTATCATCTCTAGCGGGAGGGCTGCAGATACGCAGTATTTT. Translated: CSAIISSGRAADTQYF. This rearrangement joins TRBV20-1 to TRBJ2-3; 12 nucleotides align to TRBD2. This CDR3 has 16 amino acids. V shed 4 bases and J 4 bases; nucleotides not matched to a gene: 9. Germline CDR1 reads DFQATT; CDR2 reads SNEGSKA (reference sequence).

Many counts were recorded for this clonotype. The chain links TRBV27 to TRBJ2-5; D unclear. CDR3 length equals 13 residues. Per germline, CDR1 MNHEY and CDR2 SMNVEV (reference sequence). The V end was cut by 0 bases, the J end by 6 bases, with 8 bases between. CDR3 in amino acids: CASSLSDGQTQYF. The DNA of the CDR3 is TGTGCCAGCAGTTTATCGGACGGACAGACCCAGTACTTC.

This clonotype has at least ten counts. The CDR3 spells CSARAPSLTGEQYF. The CDR3, as DNA: TGCAGTGCTAGAGCTCCTAGTTTGACCGGCGAGCAGTACTTC. The rearrangement links TRBV20-1 to TRBJ2-7; D call uncertain. Germline V gene sequence: CDR1 DFQATT, CDR2 SNEGSKA (reference sequence). The CDR3 contains 14 residues. Trimming shortened V by 1 base and J by 6 bases, and 16 bases separated the two germline ends.

The rearrangement joins TRBV7-6 to TRBJ2-5; 8 bases match TRBD2. The CDR3 extends over 14 amino acids. Germline V lookup: CDR1 SGHVS, CDR2 FNYEAQ. V shed 5 bases, J shed 5 bases, and the junction held 7 bases outside the gene matches. The CDR3 region has the DNA TGTGCCAGCAGCCCCGGGGGGGGGATTGAGACCCAGTACTTC. Protein product: CASSPGGGIETQYF. Variable domain in full (rest from reference TRBV7-6 and TRBJ2-5): GAGVSQSPRYKVTKRGQDVALRCDPISGHVSLYWYRQALGQGPEFLTYFNYEAQQDKSGLPNDRFSAERPEGSISTLTIQRTEQRDSAMYRCASSPGGGIETQYFGPGTRLLVL.